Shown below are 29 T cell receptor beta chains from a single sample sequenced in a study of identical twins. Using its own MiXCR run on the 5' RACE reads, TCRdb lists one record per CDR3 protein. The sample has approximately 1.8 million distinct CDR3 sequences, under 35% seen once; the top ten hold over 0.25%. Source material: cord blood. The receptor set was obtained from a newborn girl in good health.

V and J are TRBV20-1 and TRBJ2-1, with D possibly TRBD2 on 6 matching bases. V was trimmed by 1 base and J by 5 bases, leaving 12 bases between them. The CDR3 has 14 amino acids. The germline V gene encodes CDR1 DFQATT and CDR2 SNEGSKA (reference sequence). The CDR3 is CSARGLAPDNEQFF. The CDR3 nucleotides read TGCAGTGCTAGAGGTCTAGCGCCCGACAATGAGCAGTTCTTC.

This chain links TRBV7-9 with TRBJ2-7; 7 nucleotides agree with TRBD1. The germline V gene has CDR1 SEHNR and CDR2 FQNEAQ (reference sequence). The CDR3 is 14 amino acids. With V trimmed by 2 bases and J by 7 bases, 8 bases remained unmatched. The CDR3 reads CASSLYEARGEQYF. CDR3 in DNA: TGTGCCAGCAGCTTATATGAGGCCAGGGGGGAGCAGTACTTC.

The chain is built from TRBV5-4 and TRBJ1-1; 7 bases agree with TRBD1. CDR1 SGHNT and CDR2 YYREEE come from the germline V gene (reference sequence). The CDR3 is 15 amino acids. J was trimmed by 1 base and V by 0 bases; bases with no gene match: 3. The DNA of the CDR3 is TGTGCCAGCAGCTTGGCCTGGACAGGGAACACTGAAGCTTTCTTT. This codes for CASSLAWTGNTEAFF.

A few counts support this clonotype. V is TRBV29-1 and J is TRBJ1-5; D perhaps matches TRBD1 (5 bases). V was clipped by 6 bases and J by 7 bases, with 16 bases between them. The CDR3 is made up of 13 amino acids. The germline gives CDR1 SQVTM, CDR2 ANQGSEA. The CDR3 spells CSVHGGEGQPQHF. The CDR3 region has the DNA TGCAGCGTCCACGGGGGGGAGGGACAGCCCCAGCATTTT.

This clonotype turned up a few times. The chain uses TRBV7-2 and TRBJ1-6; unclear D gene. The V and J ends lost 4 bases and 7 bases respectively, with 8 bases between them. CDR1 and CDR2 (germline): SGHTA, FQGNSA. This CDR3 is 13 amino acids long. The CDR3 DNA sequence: TGTGCCAGCAGCTCCCTCAAAAATTCACCCCTCCACTTT. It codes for CASSSLKNSPLHF.

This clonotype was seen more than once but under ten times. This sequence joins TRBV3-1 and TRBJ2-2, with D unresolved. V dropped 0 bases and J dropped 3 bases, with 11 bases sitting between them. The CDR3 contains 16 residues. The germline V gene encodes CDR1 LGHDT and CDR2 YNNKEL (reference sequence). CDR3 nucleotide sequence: TGTGCCAGCAGCCAAGATGCGCAAGGTTACACCGGGGAGCTGTTTTTT. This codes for CASSQDAQGYTGELFF.

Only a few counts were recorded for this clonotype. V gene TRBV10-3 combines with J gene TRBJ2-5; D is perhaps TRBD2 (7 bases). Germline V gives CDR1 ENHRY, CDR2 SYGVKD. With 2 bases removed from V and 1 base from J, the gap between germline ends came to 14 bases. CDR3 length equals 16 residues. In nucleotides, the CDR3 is TGTGCCATCAGTGAGGGGGGGGCATTTACCCAAGAGACCCAGTACTTC. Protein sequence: CAISEGGAFTQETQYF.

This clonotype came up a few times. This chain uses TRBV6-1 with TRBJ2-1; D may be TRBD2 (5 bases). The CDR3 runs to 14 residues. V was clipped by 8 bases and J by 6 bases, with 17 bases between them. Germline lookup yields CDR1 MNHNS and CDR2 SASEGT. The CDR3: CASRGLRAGNEQFF. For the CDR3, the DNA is TGTGCCAGCCGGGGTCTCCGGGCCGGCAATGAGCAGTTCTTC.

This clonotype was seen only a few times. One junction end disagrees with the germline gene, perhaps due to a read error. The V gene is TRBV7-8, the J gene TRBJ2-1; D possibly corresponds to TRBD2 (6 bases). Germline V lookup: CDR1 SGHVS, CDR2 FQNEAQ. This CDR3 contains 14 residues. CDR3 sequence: CASGLDGSGSEQFF. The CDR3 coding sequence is TGTGCCAGCGGCTTAGACGGGAGTGGTAGTGAGCAGTTCTTC.

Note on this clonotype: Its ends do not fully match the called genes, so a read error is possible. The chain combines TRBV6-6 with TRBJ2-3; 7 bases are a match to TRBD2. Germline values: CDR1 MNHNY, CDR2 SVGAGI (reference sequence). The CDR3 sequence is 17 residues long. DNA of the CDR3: TGTGCCAACAGTTACTGGGGGGGGACTACTAGCACAGATACGCAGTATTTT. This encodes CANSYWGGTTSTDTQYF.

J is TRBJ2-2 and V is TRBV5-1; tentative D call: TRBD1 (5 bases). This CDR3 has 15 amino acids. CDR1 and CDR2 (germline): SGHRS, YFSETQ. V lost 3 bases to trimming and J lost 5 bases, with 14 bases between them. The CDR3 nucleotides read TGCGCCAGCAGCTCGTCCCGACAGCCGACCGGGGAGCTGTTTTTT. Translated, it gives CASSSSRQPTGELFF.

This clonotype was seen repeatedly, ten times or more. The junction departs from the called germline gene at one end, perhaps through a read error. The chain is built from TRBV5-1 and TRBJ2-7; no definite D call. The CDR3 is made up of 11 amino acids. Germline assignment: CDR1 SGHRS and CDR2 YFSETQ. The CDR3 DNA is TGTGCCAGCAGTACTCTCTACGAGCAGTACTTC. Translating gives CASSTLYEQYF.

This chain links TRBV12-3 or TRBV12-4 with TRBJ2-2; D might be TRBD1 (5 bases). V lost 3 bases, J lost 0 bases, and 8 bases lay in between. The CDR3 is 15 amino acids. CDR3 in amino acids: CASSFLQANTGELFF. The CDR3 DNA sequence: TGTGCCAGCAGTTTTCTACAGGCGAACACCGGGGAGCTGTTTTTT.

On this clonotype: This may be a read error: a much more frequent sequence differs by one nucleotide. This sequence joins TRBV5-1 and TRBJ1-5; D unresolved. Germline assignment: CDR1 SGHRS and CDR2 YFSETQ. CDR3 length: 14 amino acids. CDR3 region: CTSSSDGSNQPQHF. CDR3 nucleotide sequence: TGCACCAGCAGCTCCGACGGCAGCAATCAGCCCCAGCATTTT.

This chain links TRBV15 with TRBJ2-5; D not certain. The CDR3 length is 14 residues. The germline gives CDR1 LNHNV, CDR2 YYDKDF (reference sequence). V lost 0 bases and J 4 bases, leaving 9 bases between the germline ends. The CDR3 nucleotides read TGTGCCACCAGCAGAGATGGCCGAGGAGAGACCCAGTACTTC. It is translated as CATSRDGRGETQYF.

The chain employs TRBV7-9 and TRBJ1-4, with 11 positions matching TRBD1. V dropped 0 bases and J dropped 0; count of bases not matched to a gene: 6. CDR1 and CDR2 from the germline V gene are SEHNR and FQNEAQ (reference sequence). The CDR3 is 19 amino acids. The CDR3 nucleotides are TGTGCCAGCAGCTTAGCCTGGACAGGGGGCCCTTCAACTAATGAAAAACTGTTTTTT. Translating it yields CASSLAWTGGPSTNEKLFF.

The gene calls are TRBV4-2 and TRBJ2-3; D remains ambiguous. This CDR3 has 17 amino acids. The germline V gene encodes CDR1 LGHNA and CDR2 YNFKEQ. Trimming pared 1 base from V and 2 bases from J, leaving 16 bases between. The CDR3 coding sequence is TGTGCCAGCAGCCAAGCCCCGACACGGTCTTACACAGATACGCAGTATTTT. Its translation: CASSQAPTRSYTDTQYF.

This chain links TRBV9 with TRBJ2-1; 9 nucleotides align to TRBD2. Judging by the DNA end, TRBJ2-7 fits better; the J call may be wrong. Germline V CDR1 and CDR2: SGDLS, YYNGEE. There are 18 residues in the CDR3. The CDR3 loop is CASSLAGLAGYSYNEQYF. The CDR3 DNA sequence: TGTGCCAGCAGCCTAGCGGGATTAGCGGGCTACTCCTACAATGAGCAGTACTTC.

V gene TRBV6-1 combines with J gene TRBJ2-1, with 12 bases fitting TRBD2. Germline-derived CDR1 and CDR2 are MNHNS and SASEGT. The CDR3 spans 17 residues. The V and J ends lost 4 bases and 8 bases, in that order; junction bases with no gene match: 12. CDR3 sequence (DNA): TGTGCCAGCAGTGGCCACCTCCTAGCGGGGGGGCCGGATGAGCAGTTCTTC. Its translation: CASSGHLLAGGPDEQFF.

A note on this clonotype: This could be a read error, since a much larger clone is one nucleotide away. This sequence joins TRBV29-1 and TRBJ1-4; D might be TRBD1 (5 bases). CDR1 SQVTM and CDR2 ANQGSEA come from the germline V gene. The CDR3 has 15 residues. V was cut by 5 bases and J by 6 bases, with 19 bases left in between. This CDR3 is CSVKKGPVRHEKLFF. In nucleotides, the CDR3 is TGCAGCGTTAAAAAGGGACCGGTGAGACATGAAAAACTGTTTTTT. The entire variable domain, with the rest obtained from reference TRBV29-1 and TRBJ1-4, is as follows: SAVISQKPSRDICQRGTSLTIQCQVDSQVTMMFWYRQQPGQSLTLIATANQGSEATYESGFVIDKFPISRPNLTFSTLTVSNMSPEDSSIYLCSVKKGPVRHEKLFFGSGTQLSVL.

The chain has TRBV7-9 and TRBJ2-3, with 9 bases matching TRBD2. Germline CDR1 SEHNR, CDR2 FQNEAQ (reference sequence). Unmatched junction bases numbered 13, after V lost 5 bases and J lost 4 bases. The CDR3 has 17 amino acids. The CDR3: CASSPHPGLASPDTQYF. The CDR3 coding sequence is TGTGCCAGCAGCCCTCATCCGGGACTAGCCTCCCCAGATACGCAGTATTTT.

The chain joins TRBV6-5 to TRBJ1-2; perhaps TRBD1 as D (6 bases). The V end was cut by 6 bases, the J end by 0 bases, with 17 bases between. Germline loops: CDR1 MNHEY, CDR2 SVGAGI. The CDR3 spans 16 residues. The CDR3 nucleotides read TGTGCCAGCAGCCCCCCGAGCAGGGACACTAACTATGGCTACACCTTC. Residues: CASSPPSRDTNYGYTF.

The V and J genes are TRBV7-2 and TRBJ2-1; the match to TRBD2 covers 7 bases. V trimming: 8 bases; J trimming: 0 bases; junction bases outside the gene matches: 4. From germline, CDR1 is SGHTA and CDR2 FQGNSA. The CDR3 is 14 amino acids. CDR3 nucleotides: TGTGCCAGCGGTAGGGAGGGCTCCTACAATGAGCAGTTCTTC. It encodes CASGREGSYNEQFF.

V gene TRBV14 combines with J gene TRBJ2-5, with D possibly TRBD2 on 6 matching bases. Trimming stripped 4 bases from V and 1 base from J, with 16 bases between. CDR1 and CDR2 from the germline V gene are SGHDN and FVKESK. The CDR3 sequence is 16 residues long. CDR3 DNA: TGTGCCAGCAGCCTTAAACAACTAGCCGTCCAAGAGACCCAGTACTTC. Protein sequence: CASSLKQLAVQETQYF.

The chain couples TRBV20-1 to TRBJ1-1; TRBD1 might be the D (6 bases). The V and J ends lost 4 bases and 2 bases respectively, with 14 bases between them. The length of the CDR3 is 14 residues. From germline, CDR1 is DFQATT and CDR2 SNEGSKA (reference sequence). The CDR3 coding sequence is TGCAGTGCTACTGGGACAAGGCCTAACACTGAAGCTTTCTTT. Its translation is CSATGTRPNTEAFF.

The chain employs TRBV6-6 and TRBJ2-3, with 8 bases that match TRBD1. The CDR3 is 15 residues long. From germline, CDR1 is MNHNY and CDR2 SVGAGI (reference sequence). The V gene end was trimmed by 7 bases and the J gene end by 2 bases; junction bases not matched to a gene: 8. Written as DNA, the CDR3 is TGTGCCAGCACCACGCAGGGGGCCCACACAGATACGCAGTATTTT. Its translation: CASTTQGAHTDTQYF.

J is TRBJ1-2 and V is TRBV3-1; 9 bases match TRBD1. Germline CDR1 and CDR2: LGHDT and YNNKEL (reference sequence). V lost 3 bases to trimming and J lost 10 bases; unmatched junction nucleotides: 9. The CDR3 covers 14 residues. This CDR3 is CASSQYRDRVDYTF. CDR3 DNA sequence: TGTGCCAGCAGCCAGTACCGGGACAGGGTGGACTACACCTTC.

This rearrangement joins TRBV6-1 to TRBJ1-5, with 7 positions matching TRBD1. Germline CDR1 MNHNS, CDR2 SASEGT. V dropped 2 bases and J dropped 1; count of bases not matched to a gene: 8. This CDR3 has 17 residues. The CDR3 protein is CASSELWATGSNQPQHF. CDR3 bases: TGTGCCAGCAGTGAATTATGGGCGACAGGGAGCAATCAGCCCCAGCATTTT.

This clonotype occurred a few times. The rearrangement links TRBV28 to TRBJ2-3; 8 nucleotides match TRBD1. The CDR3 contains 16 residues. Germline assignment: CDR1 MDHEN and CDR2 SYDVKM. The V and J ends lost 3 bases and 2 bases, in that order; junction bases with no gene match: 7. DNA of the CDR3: TGTGCCAGCAGTTTGGGGAACAGGGGGGTCACAGATACGCAGTATTTT. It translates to CASSLGNRGVTDTQYF.